These 23 T cell receptor beta chains were sequenced from one sample in a study of blood T cell repertoires in COVID-19. The assay was immunoSEQ multiplex PCR, and TCRdb's table has in-frame clones only and misses some. The table shows 200,000 to 250,000 clones, with roughly nine tenths occurring only once. Sequencing was carried out using peripheral blood. These receptors were taken from a woman in her forties or fifties with COVID-19, enrolled during active disease.

The chain carries TRBV21-1 and TRBJ1-2. TRBV21-1 is listed as a pseudogene. The CDR3 extends over 17 amino acids. Here the CDR3 DNA reads TGTGCCAGCAGCACTAGAAGGAGCGGGAATCCTAACTATGGCTACACCTTC. Encoded protein: CASSTRRSGNPNYGYTF.

V and J are TRBV30 and TRBJ1-3; D gene uncertain. The length of the CDR3 is 14 residues. Germline V gene lookup returns CDR1 GTSNPN and CDR2 SVGIG (reference sequence). Trimming shortened V by 3 bases and J by 1 base, and 10 bases separated the two germline ends. Here the CDR3 reads CAWRLGGSGNTIYF. The CDR3 region has the DNA TGTGCCTGGAGGTTGGGAGGATCTGGAAACACCATATATTTT.

The V gene is TRBV14, the J gene TRBJ1-1; no clear D. The CDR3 consists of 17 residues. Germline V gene lookup returns CDR1 SGHDN and CDR2 FVKESK. V was cut by 1 base and J by 1 base, with 16 bases left in between. The CDR3 sequence is CASSQVQYSRGNTEAFF. Here the CDR3 DNA reads TGTGCCAGCAGCCAAGTCCAGTACAGTCGGGGGAACACTGAAGCTTTCTTT.

The V gene is TRBV12-3 or TRBV12-4, the J gene TRBJ1-5; 7 bases are shared with TRBD1. The CDR3 spans 13 residues. V trimming: 6 bases; J trimming: 9 bases; junction bases outside the gene matches: 8. CDR3 loop: CASRGTDEGPQHF. The CDR3 DNA reads as TGTGCCAGCAGGGGGACAGACGAAGGGCCCCAGCATTTT.

The V gene is TRBV5-8, the J gene TRBJ1-2; TRBD1 matches at 11 bases. CDR3 length equals 15 residues. CDR1 SGHTS and CDR2 YDEGEE come from the germline V gene. V dropped 3 bases and J dropped 2; count of bases not matched to a gene: 3. CDR3 amino acids: CASSSWTGGNYGYTF. CDR3 DNA: TGTGCCAGCAGCTCGTGGACAGGGGGCAACTATGGCTACACCTTC.

This rearrangement joins TRBV30 to TRBJ2-3; D possibly corresponds to TRBD1 (7 bases). The CDR3 contains 16 residues. The germline V gene has CDR1 GTSNPN and CDR2 SVGIG (reference sequence). V was trimmed by 0 bases and J by 8 bases, leaving 21 bases between them. The CDR3 spells CAWSVWGAGGLFTQYF. CDR3 bases: TGTGCCTGGAGTGTCTGGGGGGCAGGGGGTCTCTTTACGCAGTATTTT.

V usage is TRBV11-2 and J usage is TRBJ2-1, with D possibly being TRBD1 (5 bases). The ends were cut back, 2 bases at V and 3 bases at J, with 8 bases in the middle. This CDR3 is 14 amino acids long. Germline V lookup: CDR1 SGHAT, CDR2 FQNNGV. The DNA for the CDR3 is TGTGCCAGCAGCTTATTGACAGTCTACAATGAGCAGTTCTTC. It is translated as CASSLLTVYNEQFF.

This chain joins TRBV25-1 and TRBJ2-2; tentatively, D is TRBD2 (5 bases). V dropped 2 bases and J dropped 9 bases, with 10 bases sitting between them. This CDR3 is 13 amino acids long. Looked up from germline, CDR1 is MGHDK and CDR2 is SYGVNS. CDR3 amino acids: CASSEGSLRELFF. The CDR3 coding sequence is TGTGCCAGCAGTGAAGGGAGTCTCCGGGAGCTGTTTTTT. The whole variable domain, remainder taken from reference TRBV25-1 and TRBJ2-2, is EADIYQTPRYLVIGTGKKITLECSQTMGHDKMYWYQQDPGMELHLIHYSYGVNSTEKGDLSSESTVSRIRTEHFPLTLESARPSHTSQYLCASSEGSLRELFFGEGSRLTVL.

This chain uses TRBV6-5 with TRBJ2-3, with no clear D. Deletions cut 6 bases from V and 5 bases from J, with 15 bases between. The germline CDR1 and CDR2 sequences are MNHEY and SVGAGI. This CDR3 has 14 amino acids. The CDR3 DNA reads as TGTGCCAGCAGCTTTCTAACTGGCGGAGATACGCAGTATTTT. Amino acids: CASSFLTGGDTQYF.

V is TRBV27 and J is TRBJ1-5; the D gene is possibly TRBD1 (5 bases). This CDR3 spans 15 amino acids. Looked up from germline, CDR1 is MNHEY and CDR2 is SMNVEV (reference sequence). The V end lost 6 bases, the J end lost 0 bases, and 12 bases lay between the germline ends. CDR3 region: CASSRGDYSNQPQHF. The CDR3 DNA reads TGTGCCAGCAGCCGGGGGGATTATAGCAATCAGCCCCAGCATTTT.

This chain links TRBV30 with TRBJ1-1; D may be TRBD1 (5 bases). CDR1 and CDR2 from the germline V gene are GTSNPN and SVGIG (reference sequence). Trimming shortened V by 3 bases and J by 8 bases, and 25 bases separated the two germline ends. The CDR3 is 16 amino acids. CDR3 bases: TGTGCCTGGAGGTACCGGATCGGGACTTGGATTAGGGAAGCTTTCTTT. It encodes CAWRYRIGTWIREAFF.

This clone appeared many times. The chain joins TRBV3-1 (or the pseudogene TRBV3-2) to TRBJ2-6; the match to TRBD2 covers 8 bases. Unmatched junction bases numbered 6, after V lost 3 bases and J lost 2 bases. The CDR3 has 17 residues. CDR1 is LGHDT and CDR2 is YNNKEL in the germline V gene (reference sequence). The DNA of the CDR3 is TGTGCCAGCAGCCACGAGCGGGGGAAAGCTGGGGCCAACGTCCTGACTTTC. It yields the protein CASSHERGKAGANVLTF.

The rearrangement links TRBV9 to TRBJ2-2, with unresolved D. Germline assignment: CDR1 SGDLS and CDR2 YYNGEE. Trimming took 4 bases from V and 5 from J, leaving 24 bases between them. The CDR3 loop spans 18 amino acids. CDR3 DNA: TGTGCCAGCAGCCCCCGAGGCCCAGAAGACTTTGAAACCGGGGAGCTGTTTTTT. It codes for CASSPRGPEDFETGELFF.

The rearrangement joins TRBV5-6 to TRBJ1-2; TRBD1 matches at 7 bases. This CDR3 has 16 residues. The V and J ends lost 4 bases and 4 bases, in that order; junction bases with no gene match: 13. CDR1 and CDR2 from the germline V gene are SGHDT and YYEEEE. The CDR3 loop is CASSGLSIQGSYGYTF. In nucleotides, the CDR3 is TGTGCCAGCAGCGGGCTATCCATACAGGGGAGCTATGGCTACACCTTC.

The V and J genes are TRBV5-1 and TRBJ2-1; D gene unclear. This CDR3 region has 14 residues. The germline CDR1 and CDR2 sequences are SGHRS and YFSETQ. With 2 bases removed from V and 0 bases from J, the gap between germline ends came to 6 bases. In DNA form, the CDR3 reads TGCGCCAGCAGCTTAGAGAGCTCCTACAATGAGCAGTTCTTC. It encodes CASSLESSYNEQFF.

The chain uses TRBV11-2 and TRBJ2-1; possible D gene TRBD1, 5 bases. Germline loops: CDR1 SGHAT, CDR2 FQNNGV. The CDR3 loop spans 15 amino acids. Trimming cost V 1 base and J 9 bases, with 16 bases left between them. The CDR3 sequence is CASSLAGWGSGEQFF. Here the CDR3 DNA reads TGTGCCAGCAGCTTAGCCGGGTGGGGCTCTGGTGAGCAGTTCTTC.

This rearrangement joins TRBV4-1 to TRBJ1-2; a possible D gene is TRBD1 (5 bases). V gave up 2 bases and J gave up 3 bases, with 13 bases separating them. Germline CDR1 MGHRA, CDR2 YSYEKL. This CDR3 contains 15 residues. The CDR3 sequence: CASSQLPPGHYGYTF. The CDR3 bases are TGCGCCAGCAGCCAACTCCCGCCAGGGCACTATGGCTACACCTTC.

The count of this clone is one. The V call is TRBV6-5, the J call TRBJ2-7, with TRBD1 identical over 8 bases. The J segment lost 0 bases and the V segment lost 10 bases, leaving 8 bases of the junction unmatched. The germline V gene has CDR1 MNHEY and CDR2 SVGAGI. The CDR3 is made up of 14 amino acids. In DNA, the CDR3 is TGTGCCATCTCCGGGACAGGTCACTCCTACGAGCAGTACGTC. Its protein product is CAISGTGHSYEQYV.

The V call is TRBV3-1 (or the pseudogene TRBV3-2), the J call TRBJ2-2; TRBD1 might be the D (5 bases). V lost 4 bases to trimming and J lost 1 base, with 13 bases between them. Germline-derived CDR1 and CDR2 are LGHDT and YNNKEL (reference sequence). CDR3 size: 16 residues. The DNA for the CDR3 is TGTGCCAGCAGCCCCCTCGGACACCGGAACACCGGGGAGCTGTTTTTT. Its protein is CASSPLGHRNTGELFF.

This clone has only one observation. The V call is TRBV28, the J call TRBJ2-7; D may be TRBD2 (6 bases). V gave up 6 bases and J gave up 2 bases, with 17 bases separating them. The length of the CDR3 is 15 residues. Germline V lookup: CDR1 MDHEN, CDR2 SYDVKM. The chain's CDR3 is CASRPRGSPTYEQYF. CDR3 sequence (DNA): TGTGCCAGCAGGCCCCGGGGGAGCCCTACCTACGAGCAGTACTTC.

CDR3 loop: CATRTSGFQGELFF. The CDR3, as DNA: TGTGCCACCAGGACTAGCGGCTTCCAAGGGGAGCTGTTTTTT. V gene TRBV14 combines with J gene TRBJ2-2, with 10 positions matching TRBD2. Looked up from germline, CDR1 is SGHDN and CDR2 is FVKESK. This CDR3 contains 14 residues. J gave up 8 bases and V 10 bases, and 10 bases lay outside the gene matches.

This clone was recorded a few times. The chain recombines TRBV7-9 with TRBJ2-7; 7 bases fit TRBD2. Trimming removed 7 bases from V and 7 bases from J; junction bases left unmatched: 19. This CDR3 spans 16 amino acids. Germline CDR1 and CDR2: SEHNR and FQNEAQ (reference sequence). CDR3 residues: CASIRGEGLITGEQYF. The CDR3 bases are TGTGCCAGCATCCGCGGGGAGGGTCTCATTACGGGAGAGCAGTACTTC. Full variable domain (missing parts from reference TRBV7-9 and TRBJ2-7): DTGVSQNPRHKITKRGQNVTFRCDPISEHNRLYWYRQTLGQGPEFLTYFQNEAQLEKSRLLSDRFSAERPKGSFSTLEIQRTEQGDSAMYLCASIRGEGLITGEQYFGPGTRLTVT.

This clone has only a few counts. This chain joins TRBV18 and TRBJ1-1; tentative D call: TRBD1 (5 bases). The V and J ends lost 2 bases and 7 bases respectively, with 20 bases between them. The germline V gene has CDR1 KGHSH and CDR2 LQKENI. This CDR3 is built from 16 residues. The DNA for the CDR3 is TGTGCCAGCTCACCAATTGGAGCGCAGGGCTTGGGTGAAGCTTTCTTT. It codes for CASSPIGAQGLGEAFF. Variable domain in full (rest from reference TRBV18 and TRBJ1-1): NAGVMQNPRHLVRRRGQEARLRCSPMKGHSHVYWYRQLPEEGLKFMVYLQKENIIDESGMPKERFSAEFPKEGPSILRIQQVVRGDSAAYFCASSPIGAQGLGEAFFGQGTRLTVV.